This T cell receptor beta chain was identified during a study of OX40 agonist ivuxolimab in advanced cancers. Study-wide context: The group had a mean age of about 64 years, ranged from 23 to 79, and was 75% to 85% male.

Study results and limitations: There was clonal expansion of CD4+ and CD8+ blood T cells by week 6 at 0.1 to 3.0 mg/kg. Among the least clonally expanded were partial responders at 0.1-3.0 mg/kg. On average, CD8+ T cells showed a greater number of expanded clones than CD4+.

Germline CDR1 SGHNT, CDR2 YYREEE (reference sequence). V lost 3 bases, J lost 4 bases, and 16 bases lay in between. This CDR3 comprises 16 residues. TCRdb keeps only in-frame clones here, not all; method: immunoSEQ multiplex PCR. The data contain nearly 80,000 clones, around 92% of them singletons. On this clone: What it binds is not known.

Source: CD4+ or CD8+ T cells sorted from blood, taken in a trial of the OX40 agonist ivuxolimab. This chain connects TRBV5-4 to TRBJ1-4; D gene ambiguous. This TCR derives from an adult with an advanced solid tumor such as melanoma, head and neck, liver or kidney cancer. The CDR3 reads CASSYKGQVLNEKLFF. The CDR3 DNA follows: TGTGCCAGCAGCTATAAAGGGCAGGTCCTTAATGAAAAACTGTTTTTT.